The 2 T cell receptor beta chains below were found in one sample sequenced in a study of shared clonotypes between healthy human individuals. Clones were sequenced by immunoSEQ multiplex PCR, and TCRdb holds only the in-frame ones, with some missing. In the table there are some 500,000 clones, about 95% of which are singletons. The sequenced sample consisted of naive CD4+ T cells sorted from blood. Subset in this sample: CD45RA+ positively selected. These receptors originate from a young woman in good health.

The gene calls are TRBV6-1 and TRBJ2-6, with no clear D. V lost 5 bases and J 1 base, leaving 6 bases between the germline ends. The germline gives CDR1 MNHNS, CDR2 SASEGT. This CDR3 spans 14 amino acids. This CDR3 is CASSRVSGANVLTF. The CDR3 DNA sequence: TGTGCCAGCAGTAGGGTTTCTGGGGCCAACGTCCTGACTTTC.

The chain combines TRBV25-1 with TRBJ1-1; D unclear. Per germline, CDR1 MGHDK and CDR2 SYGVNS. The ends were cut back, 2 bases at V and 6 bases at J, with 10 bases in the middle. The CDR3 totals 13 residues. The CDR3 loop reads CASSEPWGAEAFF. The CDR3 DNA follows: TGTGCCAGCAGTGAACCCTGGGGAGCTGAAGCTTTCTTT.